This entry lists 19 T cell receptor beta chains sequenced from one sample in a study of blood T cell repertoires in COVID-19. Sequencing was performed with immunoSEQ multiplex PCR; in TCRdb, only in-frame clones are kept and a portion is missing. The sample has tens of thousands of clones; approximately 90% are singletons. The material sequenced was peripheral blood. Receptors originate from a woman between 45 and 65 years old with active or convalescent COVID-19.

This chain links TRBV3-1 (or the pseudogene TRBV3-2) with TRBJ2-7; no clear D gene. Trimming removed 4 bases from V and 4 bases from J, with 8 bases in between. CDR1 is LGHDT and CDR2 is YNNKEL in the germline V gene (reference sequence). The CDR3 spans 12 residues. As DNA, the CDR3 is TGTGCCAGCAGCCCCTCCTCGTACGAGCAGTACTTC. Protein: CASSPSSYEQYF.

This chain joins TRBV4-3 and TRBJ1-4; 10 bases are a match to TRBD1. Germline assignment: CDR1 LGHNA and CDR2 YSLEER. This CDR3 has 20 amino acids. J lost 7 bases, V lost 0 bases, and 17 bases had no gene match. CDR3 loop: CASSQDPLGTGDIRVEKLFF. The CDR3, as DNA: TGCGCCAGCAGCCAAGATCCCCTCGGGACAGGGGACATTCGTGTTGAAAAACTGTTTTTT.

The V call is TRBV5-1, the J call TRBJ2-5; 11 bases map to TRBD2. The CDR3 length is 15 residues. Germline CDR1 and CDR2: SGHRS and YFSETQ. V dropped 7 bases and J dropped 2; count of bases not matched to a gene: 7. The DNA for the CDR3 is TGCGCCAGCGGCGGCGCTAGCGGGGGGCAAGAGACCCAGTACTTC. Its protein is CASGGASGGQETQYF. Filled out from reference TRBV5-1 and TRBJ2-5, the complete variable domain reads KAGVTQTPRYLIKTRGQQVTLSCSPISGHRSVSWYQQTPGQGLQFLFEYFSETQRNKGNFPGRFSGRQFSNSRSEMNVSTLELGDSALYLCASGGASGGQETQYFGPGTRLLVL.

The chain uses TRBV10-3 and TRBJ1-3; 7 nucleotides match TRBD1. The trim removed 3 bases at V and 4 bases at J, leaving 6 bases unmatched. In germline, CDR1 is ENHRY, CDR2 SYGVKD. There are 15 residues in the CDR3. CDR3 sequence: CAISDSGGLGNTIYF. CDR3 nucleotide sequence: TGTGCCATCAGTGACTCAGGGGGTTTGGGAAACACCATATATTTT.

The chain has TRBV27 and TRBJ1-5; a weak D match, TRBD1 (5 bases). Per germline, CDR1 MNHEY and CDR2 SMNVEV (reference sequence). CDR3 length: 15 amino acids. The V end was cut by 3 bases, the J end by 6 bases, with 15 bases between. The CDR3: CASSFGSGVAQPQHF. CDR3 nucleotide sequence: TGTGCCAGCAGTTTCGGCTCGGGGGTGGCTCAGCCCCAGCATTTT.

V usage is TRBV12-3 or TRBV12-4 and J usage is TRBJ1-2; TRBD1 might be the D (6 bases). Deletions cut 2 bases from V and 7 bases from J, with 11 bases between. This CDR3 has 13 residues. CDR3 coding DNA: TGTGCCAGCAGTTTATACGGGGGGCTTGGCTACACCTTC. It codes for CASSLYGGLGYTF.

A few counts support this clone. This sequence joins TRBV9 and TRBJ1-1; D possibly corresponds to TRBD1 (6 bases). The V end lost 3 bases, the J end lost 7 bases, and 16 bases lay between the germline ends. This CDR3 is 14 amino acids long. The germline CDR1 and CDR2 sequences are SGDLS and YYNGEE. Here the CDR3 reads CASSASDLGGEAFF. The CDR3 DNA follows: TGTGCCAGCAGCGCCTCGGACTTAGGGGGTGAAGCTTTCTTT.

J is TRBJ1-2 and V is TRBV5-4, with a possible D match to TRBD1 (6 bases). Germline loops: CDR1 SGHNT, CDR2 YYREEE (reference sequence). Trimming shortened V by 2 bases and J by 5 bases, and 16 bases separated the two germline ends. The CDR3 is 15 amino acids. The CDR3 DNA reads as TGTGCCAGCAGCTTCCCCGGACAGATGATATATGGCTACACCTTC. Its translation: CASSFPGQMIYGYTF. The full variable domain, its missing parts supplied by reference TRBV5-4 and TRBJ1-2, is ETGVTQSPTHLIKTRGQQVTLRCSSQSGHNTVSWYQQALGQGPQFIFQYYREEENGRGNFPPRFSGLQFPNYSSELNVNALELDDSALYLCASSFPGQMIYGYTFGSGTRLTVV.

The gene calls are TRBV6-4 and TRBJ1-6, with 8 bases lining up with TRBD1. Germline assignment: CDR1 MRHNA and CDR2 SNTAGT. The V gene end was trimmed by 5 bases and the J gene end by 13 bases; junction bases not matched to a gene: 10. This CDR3 comprises 14 residues. Written as DNA, the CDR3 is TGTGCCAGCAGTCCTACCCGACAGGGGTCTCCCCTCCACTTT. It yields the protein CASSPTRQGSPLHF.

This clone was found a few times. The chain joins TRBV9 to TRBJ1-2, with a tentative D call TRBD1 (5 bases). Germline loops: CDR1 SGDLS, CDR2 YYNGEE. Trimming left V 4 bases short and J 8 bases short, with 18 bases between. This CDR3 spans 14 amino acids. CDR3 protein: CASSPDFGRDGYTF. CDR3 DNA sequence: TGTGCCAGCAGCCCAGACTTCGGGAGGGACGGCTACACCTTC.

The rearrangement links TRBV9 to TRBJ1-3; 10 bases are shared with TRBD1. Germline loops: CDR1 SGDLS, CDR2 YYNGEE. The V segment lost 4 bases and the J segment 4 bases; nucleotides outside the gene matches: 8. The CDR3 runs to 16 residues. In DNA, the CDR3 is TGTGCCAGCAGCCGCATCGGGACAGGGGTGGGAAACACCATATATTTT. Its protein product is CASSRIGTGVGNTIYF.

CDR3 nucleotide sequence: TGTGCCAGCAGCCAAGCACAGGGACCCAATTGGGTAAATGAGCAGTTCTTC. It codes for CASSQAQGPNWVNEQFF. The V gene is TRBV3-1 (or the pseudogene TRBV3-2), the J gene TRBJ2-1; TRBD1 is a possible D gene (6 bases). CDR3 length equals 17 residues. The germline CDR1 and CDR2 sequences are LGHDT and YNNKEL (reference sequence). V lost 1 base and J lost 7, with 20 bases in between.

This sequence joins TRBV7-2 and TRBJ2-5, with 15 bases lining up with TRBD2. CDR3 length: 18 amino acids. Looked up from germline, CDR1 is SGHTA and CDR2 is FQGNSA. Trimming took 2 bases from V and 2 from J; bases not matched to a gene: 6. CDR3 in amino acids: CASSLRGTSGGFQETQYF. Written as DNA, the CDR3 is TGTGCCAGCAGCTTACGGGGGACTAGCGGGGGGTTTCAAGAGACCCAGTACTTC. The entire variable domain, with the rest obtained from reference TRBV7-2 and TRBJ2-5, is as follows: GAGVSQSPSNKVTEKGKDVELRCDPISGHTALYWYRQSLGQGLEFLIYFQGNSAPDKSGLPSDRFSAERTGGSVSTLTIQRTQQEDSAVYLCASSLRGTSGGFQETQYFGPGTRLLVL.

This chain joins TRBV9 and TRBJ2-1, with TRBD2 matching 7 bases. With 3 bases clipped from V and 5 bases from J, the junction kept 5 bases outside the gene matches. Germline CDR1 reads SGDLS; CDR2 reads YYNGEE. The CDR3 runs 14 residues. CDR3 DNA: TGTGCCAGCAGCGCCGGGACTAACCACAATGAGCAGTTCTTC. Translating it yields CASSAGTNHNEQFF.

The CDR3 sequence is CASRKGGDTQYF. DNA of the CDR3: TGTGCCAGCAGAAAAGGGGGAGATACGCAGTATTTT. The rearrangement joins TRBV27 to TRBJ2-3, with D perhaps matching TRBD1 (6 bases). CDR1 and CDR2 (germline): MNHEY, SMNVEV (reference sequence). The CDR3 is 12 amino acids. V was trimmed by 6 bases and J by 5 bases, leaving 9 bases between them.

In this sample, this clone turned up many times. V usage is TRBV5-6 and J usage is TRBJ1-2, with 8 nucleotides matching TRBD1. There are 17 residues in the CDR3. J was trimmed by 6 bases and V by 3 bases; bases with no gene match: 16. Looked up from germline, CDR1 is SGHDT and CDR2 is YYEEEE. CDR3 loop: CASSWGRGRGQGDGYTF. The CDR3 DNA reads as TGTGCCAGCAGCTGGGGCCGTGGCAGGGGGCAAGGGGATGGCTACACCTTC.

The chain links TRBV3-1 (or the pseudogene TRBV3-2) to TRBJ1-1; D remains unclear. The CDR3 runs 15 residues. The V gene lost 0 bases and the J gene lost 8 bases, with 16 bases spanning the gap. Germline CDR1 and CDR2: LGHDT and YNNKEL (reference sequence). The CDR3 sequence: CASSQEGLRGEEAFF. Written as DNA, the CDR3 is TGTGCCAGCAGCCAAGAGGGCCTTCGGGGAGAAGAAGCTTTCTTT.

CDR3 bases: TGTGCCAGCAGGCTCATGACAGGGGTGAACACCGGGGAGCTGTTTTTT. Protein: CASRLMTGVNTGELFF. The genes are TRBV28 and TRBJ2-2; 8 bases line up with TRBD1. Trimming cost V 6 bases and J 1 base; bases outside gene matches: 7. CDR3 length: 16 amino acids. Germline CDR1 is MDHEN and CDR2 is SYDVKM.

This chain links TRBV3-1 (or the pseudogene TRBV3-2) with TRBJ2-7, with 8 bases matching TRBD1. Losses at the gene ends were 4 bases for V and 1 base for J; bases not matched to a gene: 3. This CDR3 has 14 amino acids. CDR1 and CDR2 (germline): LGHDT, YNNKEL (reference sequence). This CDR3 reads CASSLQGGSYEQYF. CDR3 bases: TGTGCCAGCAGCCTACAGGGGGGATCCTACGAGCAGTACTTC.